This T cell receptor beta chain was retrieved from a study of identical twins. CDR3 length: 15 residues. V lost 1 base and J 1 base, leaving 10 bases between the germline ends. From germline, CDR1 is SGHRS and CDR2 YFSETQ. One entry per CDR3 protein results from TCRdb running MiXCR on the 5' RACE reads. There are 150,000 or so distinct CDR3 sequences in the sample; approximately 4% occur only once, and 7.5% to 8.5% lies in the top ten. Each donor (without exception) was a healthy Caucasian. This clonotype was counted many times. The origin of this receptor is a man aged 18-30 years in good health. The sequenced sample was memory T cells sorted from blood. The chain uses TRBV5-1 and TRBJ2-3; the D call may be TRBD1 or TRBD2 (5 bases each). Here the CDR3 DNA reads TGCGCCAGCAGCTTGCTGGGGGTTGGCACAGATACGCAGTATTTT. Amino acid sequence: CASSLLGVGTDTQYF.